The entry that follows covers one TCR beta chain sequence. These data originate in a study of blood T cells in healthy people across ages. The CDR3 runs to 16 residues. V was cut by 5 bases and J by 1 base, with 15 bases left in between. Germline assignment: CDR1 LGHNT and CDR2 FRNRAP. A second PCR of roughly 7 to 11 cycles used a sample-barcoded 5' primer and a J-beta primer mix. Each CDR3 protein is one row after TCRdb ran MiXCR on the 5' RACE reads. This sample has 1.5 million to 1.8 million distinct CDR3 sequences, with approximately 39% found just once. The source is a woman in her late teens or twenties in good health. Sequencing was carried out using blood. The V and J genes are TRBV12-5 and TRBJ2-1; TRBD2 might be the D (7 bases). In DNA form, the CDR3 reads TGTGCTAGTGGTGAAGGGCGGGGGCTATCCTACAATGAGCAGTTCTTC. Its translation is CASGEGRGLSYNEQFF.